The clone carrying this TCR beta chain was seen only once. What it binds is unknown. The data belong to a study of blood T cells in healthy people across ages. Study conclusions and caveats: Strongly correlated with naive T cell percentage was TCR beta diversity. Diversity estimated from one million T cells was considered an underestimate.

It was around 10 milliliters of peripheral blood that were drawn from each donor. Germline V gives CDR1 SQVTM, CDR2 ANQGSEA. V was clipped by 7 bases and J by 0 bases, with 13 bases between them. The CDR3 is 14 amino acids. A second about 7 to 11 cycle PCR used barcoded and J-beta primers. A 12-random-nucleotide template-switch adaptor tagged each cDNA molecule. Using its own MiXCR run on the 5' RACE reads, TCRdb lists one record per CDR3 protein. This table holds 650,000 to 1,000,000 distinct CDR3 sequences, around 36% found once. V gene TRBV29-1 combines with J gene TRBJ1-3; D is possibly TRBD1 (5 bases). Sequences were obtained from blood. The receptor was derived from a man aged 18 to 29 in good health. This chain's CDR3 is CSGMTEYSGNTIYF. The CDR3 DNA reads TGCAGCGGGATGACAGAGTACTCTGGAAACACCATATATTTT.